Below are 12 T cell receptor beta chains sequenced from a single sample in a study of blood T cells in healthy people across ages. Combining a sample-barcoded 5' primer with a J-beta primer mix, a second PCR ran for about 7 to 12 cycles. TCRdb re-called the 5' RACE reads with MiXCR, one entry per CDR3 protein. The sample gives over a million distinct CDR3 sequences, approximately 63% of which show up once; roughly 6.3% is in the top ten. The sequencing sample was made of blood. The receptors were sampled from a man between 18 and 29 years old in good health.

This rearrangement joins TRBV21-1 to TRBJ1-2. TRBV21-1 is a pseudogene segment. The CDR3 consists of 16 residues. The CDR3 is CASSLSKRRGGYGYTF. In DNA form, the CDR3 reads TGTGCCAGCAGCCTATCGAAACGGAGGGGTGGCTATGGCTACACCTTC.

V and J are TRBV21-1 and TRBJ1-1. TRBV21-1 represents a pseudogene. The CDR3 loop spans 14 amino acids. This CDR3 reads CASSLAQRVEGAFF. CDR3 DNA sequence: TGTGCCAGCAGCCTGGCACAAAGAGTAGAAGGGGCTTTCTTT.

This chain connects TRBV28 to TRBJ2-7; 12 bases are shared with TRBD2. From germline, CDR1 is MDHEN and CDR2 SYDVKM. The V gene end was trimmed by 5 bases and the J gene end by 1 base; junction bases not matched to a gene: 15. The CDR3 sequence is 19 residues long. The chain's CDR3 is CASSLRLTSGGGRSYEQYF. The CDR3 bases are TGTGCCAGCAGTCTCCGACTGACTAGCGGGGGAGGACGGTCCTACGAGCAGTACTTC.

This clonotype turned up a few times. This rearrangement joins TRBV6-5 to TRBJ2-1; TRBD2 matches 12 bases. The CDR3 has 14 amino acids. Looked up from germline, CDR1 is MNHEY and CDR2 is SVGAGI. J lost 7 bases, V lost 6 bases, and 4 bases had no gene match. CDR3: CASSRGLAGNEQFF. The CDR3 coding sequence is TGTGCCAGCAGCCGAGGACTAGCGGGAAATGAGCAGTTCTTC.

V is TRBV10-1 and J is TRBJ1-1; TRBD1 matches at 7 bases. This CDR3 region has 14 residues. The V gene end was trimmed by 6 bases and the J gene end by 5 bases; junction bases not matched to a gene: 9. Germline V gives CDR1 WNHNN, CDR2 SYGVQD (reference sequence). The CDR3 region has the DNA TGCGCCAGCAGACCCCAGGGGGAGTTGACTGAAGCTTTCTTT. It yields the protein CASRPQGELTEAFF.

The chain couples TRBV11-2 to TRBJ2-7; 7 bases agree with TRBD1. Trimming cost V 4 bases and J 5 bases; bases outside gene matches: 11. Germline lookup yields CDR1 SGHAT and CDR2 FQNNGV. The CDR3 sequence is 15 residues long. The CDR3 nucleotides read TGTGCCAGCAGCTCACCTAGGGGGCGCGGCCACGAGCAGTACTTC. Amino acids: CASSSPRGRGHEQYF.

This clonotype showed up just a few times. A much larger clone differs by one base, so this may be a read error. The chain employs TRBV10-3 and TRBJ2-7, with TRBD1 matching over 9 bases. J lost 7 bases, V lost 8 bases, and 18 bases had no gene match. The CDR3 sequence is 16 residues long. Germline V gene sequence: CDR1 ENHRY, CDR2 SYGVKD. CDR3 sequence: CAIQNHGTGRFYEQYF. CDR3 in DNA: TGTGCCATCCAGAACCATGGGACAGGGAGGTTTTATGAGCAGTACTTC.

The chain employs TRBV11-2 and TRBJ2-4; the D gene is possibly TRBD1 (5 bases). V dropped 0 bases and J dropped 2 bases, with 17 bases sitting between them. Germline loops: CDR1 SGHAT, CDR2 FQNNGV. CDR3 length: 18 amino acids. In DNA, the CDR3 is TGTGCCAGCAGCTTAGATCAGTACAGGACGGAGTCCAAAAACATTCAGTACTTC. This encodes CASSLDQYRTESKNIQYF.

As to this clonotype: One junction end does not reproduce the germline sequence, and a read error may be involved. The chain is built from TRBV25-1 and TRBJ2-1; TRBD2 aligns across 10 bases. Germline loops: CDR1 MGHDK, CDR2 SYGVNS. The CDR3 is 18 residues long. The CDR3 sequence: CASSESGTSGKTYNEQFF. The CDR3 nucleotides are TGTGCCAGCAGTGAATCGGGTACTAGCGGGAAAACCTACAATGAGCAGTTCTTT.

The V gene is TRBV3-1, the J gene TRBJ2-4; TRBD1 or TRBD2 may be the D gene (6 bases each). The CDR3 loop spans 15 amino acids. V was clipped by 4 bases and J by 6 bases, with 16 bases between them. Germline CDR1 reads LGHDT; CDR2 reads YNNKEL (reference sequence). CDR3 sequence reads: CASSPVLGGRNIQYF. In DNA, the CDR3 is TGTGCCAGCAGCCCAGTATTGGGGGGCAGAAACATTCAGTACTTC.

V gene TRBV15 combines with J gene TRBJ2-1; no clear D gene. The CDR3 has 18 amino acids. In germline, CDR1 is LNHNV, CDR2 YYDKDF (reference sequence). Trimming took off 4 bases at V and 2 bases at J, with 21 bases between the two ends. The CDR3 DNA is TGTGCCACCAGCACCTCTTTCCTATGGGTGTCGCCCTACAATGAGCAGTTCTTC. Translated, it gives CATSTSFLWVSPYNEQFF.

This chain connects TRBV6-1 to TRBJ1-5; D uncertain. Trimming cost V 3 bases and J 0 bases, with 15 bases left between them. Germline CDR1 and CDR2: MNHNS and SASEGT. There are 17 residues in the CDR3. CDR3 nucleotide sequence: TGTGCCAGCAGTGACCTTACCACAGCTAATAGCAATCAGCCCCAGCATTTT. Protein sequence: CASSDLTTANSNQPQHF.